The entry below describes one T cell receptor beta chain. Antigen: not known. This sample is part of a study of shared clonotypes between healthy human individuals. Whole-study results and caveats: Relative to clonotypes present in all four donors, those not shared had lower generation probabilities.

CD45RA-negative memory and CD45RA+ naive subsets were split from the CD4+ cells. The authors' processing: Because ImmunoSEQ provided only junction sequences with no quality scores, the filtering differed. Profiling relied on immunoSEQ multiplex PCR, and the TCRdb table lists in-frame clones only, not all of them. V, J and clone size were drawn from that table, and D and trimming were deduced from the DNA. This sample has a few million clones, with approximately 95% found just once. Looked up from germline, CDR1 is SGDLS and CDR2 is YYNGEE. CDR3 length equals 15 residues. V lost 3 bases to trimming and J lost 9 bases, with 19 bases between them.

This sequence joins TRBV9 and TRBJ2-1; D is possibly TRBD1 or TRBD2 (5 bases each). The receptor comes from a man between 18 and 35 years old in good health. Some clones in this sample may be carry-over from other donors' samples. The source material was naive CD4+ T cells from PBMCs. Subset described: CD45RA+ positively selected. In nucleotides, the CDR3 is TGTGCCAGCAGCGGCCGGGACCCCCAAAGACTTGAGCAGTTCTTC. Translated: CASSGRDPQRLEQFF.